Following are 21 T cell receptor beta chains from one sample sequenced in a study of radiotherapy plus CTLA-4 blockade in lung cancer. Sequencing was performed with immunoSEQ multiplex PCR; in TCRdb, only in-frame clones are kept and a portion is missing. This sample has tens of thousands of clones, with around four fifths found just once. The specimen comprised peripheral blood, sampled from a patient treated with radiotherapy plus ipilimumab. These receptors all stem from a human donor with non-small cell lung cancer whose response to radiotherapy plus ipilimumab could not be evaluated.

This chain links TRBV27 with TRBJ2-7; D is perhaps TRBD2 (6 bases). The ends were cut back, 4 bases at V and 6 bases at J, with 13 bases in the middle. Germline V gene lookup returns CDR1 MNHEY and CDR2 SMNVEV (reference sequence). The CDR3 spans 13 residues. The CDR3 coding sequence is TGTGCCAGCAGTTCCCGCGGGGTCCTCGAGCAGTACTTC. It encodes CASSSRGVLEQYF.

The chain links TRBV28 to TRBJ2-1; 8 bases map to TRBD2. The CDR3 sequence is 17 residues long. The V and J ends lost 4 bases and 0 bases, in that order; junction bases with no gene match: 8. The germline gives CDR1 MDHEN, CDR2 SYDVKM. The DNA of the CDR3 is TGTGCCAGCAGTTCCGGGGGGGCCCAGAGCTCCTACAATGAGCAGTTCTTC. This codes for CASSSGGAQSSYNEQFF. Combining the CDR3 with reference TRBV28 and TRBJ2-1 gives the whole variable domain DVKVTQSSRYLVKRTGEKVFLECVQDMDHENMFWYRQDPGLGLRLIYFSYDVKMKEKGDIPEGYSVSREKKERFSLILESASTNQTSMYLCASSSGGAQSSYNEQFFGPGTRLTVL.

The rearrangement uses TRBV28 and TRBJ1-5, with 7 bases that match TRBD1. Germline values: CDR1 MDHEN, CDR2 SYDVKM. The J segment lost 3 bases and the V segment lost 3 bases, leaving 5 bases of the junction unmatched. This CDR3 spans 15 amino acids. This chain's CDR3 is CASSFQGGFNQPQHF. The CDR3 DNA reads as TGTGCCAGCAGTTTTCAGGGGGGATTCAATCAGCCCCAGCATTTT.

The gene calls are TRBV7-2 and TRBJ2-1; D is ambiguous. CDR1 is SGHTA and CDR2 is FQGNSA in the germline V gene. The CDR3 loop spans 15 amino acids. V was clipped by 0 bases and J by 8 bases, with 14 bases between them. The CDR3 loop is CASSLAFDSSYEQFF. The DNA of the CDR3 is TGTGCCAGCAGCTTAGCCTTCGATTCGAGTTATGAGCAGTTCTTC. Full variable domain (remainder filled in from reference TRBV7-2 and TRBJ2-1): GAGVSQSPSNKVTEKGKDVELRCDPISGHTALYWYRQSLGQGLEFLIYFQGNSAPDKSGLPSDRFSAERTGGSVSTLTIQRTQQEDSAVYLCASSLAFDSSYEQFFGPGTRLTVL.

The CDR3 loop is CASNIGGRAYNEQFF. The DNA of the CDR3 is TGTGCCAGCAATATTGGCGGGAGGGCCTACAATGAGCAGTTCTTC. V usage is TRBV9 and J usage is TRBJ2-1, with 9 bases lining up with TRBD2. Germline-derived CDR1 and CDR2 are SGDLS and YYNGEE. CDR3 length: 15 amino acids. The trim removed 6 bases at V and 2 bases at J, leaving 6 bases unmatched.

The V and J genes are TRBV11-2 and TRBJ2-7, with 8 bases that match TRBD2. The V gene end was trimmed by 7 bases and the J gene end by 2 bases; junction bases not matched to a gene: 10. CDR3 length equals 15 residues. CDR1 is SGHAT, CDR2 FQNNGV, per germline. The CDR3 region has the DNA TGTGCCAGCATGTTAGCGGGACGCCCCCCCTACGAGCAGTACTTC. Amino acid sequence: CASMLAGRPPYEQYF.

The chain links TRBV11-2 to TRBJ2-7, with TRBD2 matching over 9 bases. CDR1 and CDR2 (germline): SGHAT, FQNNGV. This CDR3 has 16 residues. Losses at the gene ends were 5 bases for V and 7 bases for J; bases not matched to a gene: 15. CDR3 region: CASSKRLAATPTEQYF. The DNA for the CDR3 is TGTGCCAGCAGCAAACGACTAGCGGCAACCCCTACGGAGCAGTACTTC.

The genes are TRBV7-2 and TRBJ1-4; tentatively, D is TRBD1 (5 bases). Trimming shortened V by 1 base and J by 4 bases, and 10 bases separated the two germline ends. The CDR3 covers 15 residues. From germline, CDR1 is SGHTA and CDR2 FQGNSA. CDR3 DNA sequence: TGTGCCAGCAGCTTAGAGGGGCGGAATAATGAAAAACTGTTTTTT. This codes for CASSLEGRNNEKLFF.

The chain has TRBV29-1 and TRBJ2-7; TRBD2 matches 7 bases. This CDR3 is built from 13 residues. The trim removed 6 bases at V and 3 bases at J, leaving 8 bases unmatched. Germline CDR1 SQVTM, CDR2 ANQGSEA. The CDR3 is CSVLPRGDYEQYF. The CDR3 nucleotides read TGCAGCGTCCTACCCCGGGGGGACTACGAGCAGTACTTC.

The chain couples TRBV29-1 to TRBJ1-1, with a possible D match to TRBD1 (6 bases). The CDR3 covers 13 residues. Trimming shortened V by 6 bases and J by 4 bases, and 15 bases separated the two germline ends. Germline values: CDR1 SQVTM, CDR2 ANQGSEA. The CDR3, as DNA: TGCAGCGTCAGACCGGACAGCTTCACTGAAGCTTTCTTT. Encoded protein: CSVRPDSFTEAFF.

The chain carries TRBV19 and TRBJ2-2, with D possibly TRBD2 on 5 matching bases. Per the germline V gene, CDR1 is LNHDA and CDR2 is SQIVND (reference sequence). Trimming took off 3 bases at V and 6 bases at J, with 20 bases between the two ends. This CDR3 is 17 amino acids long. The CDR3 DNA follows: TGTGCCAGTAGTATTAGCACTCGTTACGGGGTCCCCGGGGAGCTGTTTTTT. Translation gives CASSISTRYGVPGELFF.

This chain joins TRBV10-1 and TRBJ1-5, with D maybe TRBD1 (5 bases). The ends were cut back, 4 bases at V and 1 base at J, with 14 bases in the middle. Germline V gives CDR1 WNHNN, CDR2 SYGVQD (reference sequence). The CDR3 contains 16 residues. CDR3 amino acids: CASSGKRTLSNQPQHF. CDR3 nucleotides: TGCGCCAGCAGTGGCAAAAGGACATTGAGCAATCAGCCCCAGCATTTT.

The rearrangement joins TRBV28 to TRBJ2-7; unclear D gene. The ends were cut back, 3 bases at V and 0 bases at J, with 12 bases in the middle. The V gene's germline CDR1 is MDHEN and CDR2 SYDVKM. The CDR3 is 15 residues long. The chain's CDR3 is CASSFPRRGSYEQYF. CDR3 bases: TGTGCCAGCAGTTTCCCGCGCAGAGGCTCCTACGAGCAGTACTTC.

The chain couples TRBV11-2 to TRBJ2-6; D is unclear. V was cut by 5 bases and J by 0 bases, with 11 bases left in between. The CDR3 sequence is 16 residues long. Germline V gene data show CDR1 as SGHAT and CDR2 as FQNNGV. Written as DNA, the CDR3 is TGTGCCAGCAGCCCCTCGTACGGCTCTGGGGCCAACGTCCTGACTTTC. This gives the protein CASSPSYGSGANVLTF.

The chain carries TRBV10-3 and TRBJ2-5, with a possible D match to TRBD2 (6 bases). Germline CDR1 is ENHRY and CDR2 is SYGVKD. The CDR3 runs to 14 residues. Trimming removed 6 bases at V and 1 base at J, with 12 bases between. The CDR3: CAISVGGIQETQYF. The CDR3, as DNA: TGTGCCATCAGCGTTGGGGGGATCCAAGAGACCCAGTACTTC.

The chain carries TRBV7-9 and TRBJ1-1; 8 bases line up with TRBD1. CDR1 is SEHNR, CDR2 FQNEAQ, per germline (reference sequence). This CDR3 region has 15 residues. V dropped 5 bases and J dropped 3; count of bases not matched to a gene: 8. CDR3 coding DNA: TGTGCCAGCAGCCCAAGGACAGGGCAAGACACTGAAGCTTTCTTT. Translating gives CASSPRTGQDTEAFF.

The chain carries TRBV7-9 and TRBJ2-3, with 8 bases lining up with TRBD2. This CDR3 spans 15 amino acids. V shed 4 bases and J 4 bases; nucleotides not matched to a gene: 7. Germline V gives CDR1 SEHNR, CDR2 FQNEAQ (reference sequence). CDR3 in DNA: TGTGCCAGCAGCTCCCGGGGGGGGCGGTCAGATACGCAGTATTTT. Protein: CASSSRGGRSDTQYF.

The genes are TRBV19 and TRBJ1-2, with unresolved D. Trimming pared 1 base from V and 0 bases from J, leaving 12 bases between. Germline V lookup: CDR1 LNHDA, CDR2 SQIVND (reference sequence). The CDR3 is 16 amino acids. CDR3 sequence: CASSIAPWGANYGYTF. CDR3 nucleotide sequence: TGTGCCAGTAGTATAGCCCCCTGGGGAGCTAACTATGGCTACACCTTC.

The chain has TRBV5-1 and TRBJ1-2, with 12 positions matching TRBD1. V was clipped by 0 bases and J by 3 bases; unmatched bases: 9. Germline loops: CDR1 SGHRS, CDR2 YFSETQ. This CDR3 has 18 residues. This chain's CDR3 is CASSLEGTGGFEDYGYTF. CDR3 in DNA: TGCGCCAGCAGCTTGGAGGGGACAGGGGGCTTTGAAGACTATGGCTACACCTTC.

V usage is TRBV9 and J usage is TRBJ1-3; 11 bases match TRBD1. This CDR3 region has 15 residues. Per the germline V gene, CDR1 is SGDLS and CDR2 is YYNGEE. Trimming removed 3 bases from V and 8 bases from J; junction bases left unmatched: 7. CDR3 amino acids: CASSEGQGELDTIYF. The CDR3 region has the DNA TGTGCCAGCAGCGAGGGACAGGGGGAACTAGACACCATATATTTT. Using reference TRBV9 and TRBJ1-3 for the parts outside the CDR3, the full variable domain is DSGVTQTPKHLITATGQRVTLRCSPRSGDLSVYWYQQSLDQGLQFLIQYYNGEERAKGNILERFSAQQFPDLHSELNLSSLELGDSALYFCASSEGQGELDTIYFGEGSWLTVV.

In this sample, this clone turned up a few times. The chain carries TRBV29-1 and TRBJ1-1; tentatively, D is TRBD1 (6 bases). The CDR3 sequence is 11 residues long. Germline assignment: CDR1 SQVTM and CDR2 ANQGSEA. V gave up 3 bases and J gave up 10 bases, with 12 bases separating them. CDR3 in DNA: TGCAGCGTTGAGGACGGCAGGGGAGCTTTCTTT. Translated: CSVEDGRGAFF.